This T cell receptor (beta chain) was found in a study of neurological immune-mediated disorders. This clonotype was counted at least ten times. TCRdb re-called the 5' RACE reads through MiXCR, storing one row per CDR3 protein. The data show 80,000 to 95,000 distinct CDR3 sequences, roughly 3.5% seen once. The CDR3 extends over 18 amino acids. Germline assignment: CDR1 DFQATT and CDR2 SNEGSKA (reference sequence). J gave up 3 bases and V 6 bases, and 22 bases lay outside the gene matches. This clonotype originated in a woman aged 45-59 years with multiple sclerosis. The sequencing sample was made of PBMCs. The rearrangement joins TRBV20-1 to TRBJ1-2; TRBD1 matches at 7 bases. The CDR3 DNA sequence: TGCAGTGCCCCGACTCTCCGGGACAGCCGAGACTTTTACTATGGCTACACCTTC. It yields the protein CSAPTLRDSRDFYYGYTF.